Each of the 14 T cell receptor beta chains below was sequenced from the same sample in a study of cytomegalovirus exposure and HLA in healthy donors. The PCR used 60 Vbeta and 13 Jbeta primers. Generated by immunoSEQ multiplex PCR, the TCRdb table keeps only in-frame clones and is missing some. The sample has approximately 150,000 clones; more than 65% are singletons. Material: PBMCs. All receptors come from a man aged 18 to 35 in good health and CMV-seropositive.

The chain recombines TRBV11-2 with TRBJ2-7, with a weak D call TRBD1 (5 bases). The ends were cut back, 1 base at V and 4 bases at J, with 11 bases in the middle. Germline V gives CDR1 SGHAT, CDR2 FQNNGV. The CDR3 runs to 14 residues. The CDR3 loop is CASSLGGRAYEQYF. The CDR3 nucleotides read TGTGCCAGCAGCTTAGGGGGCAGGGCGTACGAGCAGTACTTC.

The chain joins TRBV5-1 to TRBJ1-1; no clear D gene. The CDR3 runs 15 residues. CDR1 and CDR2 from the germline V gene are SGHRS and YFSETQ. The germline V and J ends were trimmed by 2 bases and 1 base, with 12 bases remaining between them. The CDR3 sequence is CASSLMPESNTEAFF. The CDR3 nucleotides read TGCGCCAGCAGCTTAATGCCAGAATCGAACACTGAAGCTTTCTTT. Variable domain in full (rest from reference TRBV5-1 and TRBJ1-1): KAGVTQTPRYLIKTRGQQVTLSCSPISGHRSVSWYQQTPGQGLQFLFEYFSETQRNKGNFPGRFSGRQFSNSRSEMNVSTLELGDSALYLCASSLMPESNTEAFFGQGTRLTVV.

The chain combines TRBV6-1 with TRBJ1-2; D remains unclear. The V end was cut by 5 bases, the J end by 12 bases, with 19 bases between. The CDR3 covers 13 residues. The germline gives CDR1 MNHNS, CDR2 SASEGT. The DNA for the CDR3 is TGTGCCAGCAGTTTGGGAGGGCTTGTAGCGGACACCTTC. Translation gives CASSLGGLVADTF.

The chain links TRBV11-2 to TRBJ2-3, with a tentative D call TRBD2 (7 bases). Trimming stripped 1 base from V and 3 bases from J, with 17 bases between. This CDR3 region has 17 residues. CDR1 and CDR2 (germline): SGHAT, FQNNGV. The CDR3 loop reads CASSLGLGGGKTDTQYF. The DNA for the CDR3 is TGTGCCAGCAGCTTAGGTCTAGGGGGGGGTAAAACAGATACGCAGTATTTT. The complete variable domain, with remaining parts taken from reference TRBV11-2 and TRBJ2-3, reads EAGVAQSPRYKIIEKRQSVAFWCNPISGHATLYWYQQILGQGPKLLIQFQNNGVVDDSQLPKDRFSAERLKGVDSTLKIQPAKLEDSAVYLCASSLGLGGGKTDTQYFGPGTRLTVL.

With respect to this clone: Germline is not matched at one junction end, which may reflect a read error. The V call is TRBV14, the J call TRBJ1-2, with TRBD1 as a possible D gene (6 bases). The germline CDR1 and CDR2 sequences are SGHDN and FVKESK. The CDR3 is 13 residues long. The CDR3 DNA reads as TGCGCCAGCAGCCCACGGGGGGGCAATGGCTACACCTTC. Its protein is CASSPRGGNGYTF.

This rearrangement joins TRBV29-1 to TRBJ2-7; 10 nucleotides match TRBD2. This CDR3 comprises 12 residues. Germline V gene lookup returns CDR1 SQVTM and CDR2 ANQGSEA. V was pared by 4 bases and J by 7 bases, with 4 bases of the junction left unmatched. Written as DNA, the CDR3 is TGCAGCGTTGTAGGGACTAGCGTTGAGCAGTACTTC. It codes for CSVVGTSVEQYF.

This clone occurred once. The chain combines TRBV27 with TRBJ2-1, with 8 positions matching TRBD2. V shed 3 bases and J 7 bases; nucleotides not matched to a gene: 8. The CDR3 is 15 residues long. CDR1 and CDR2 from the germline V gene are MNHEY and SMNVEV (reference sequence). Here the CDR3 reads CASSLGASGLNEQFF. CDR3 DNA sequence: TGTGCCAGCAGTTTGGGGGCTAGCGGGTTAAATGAGCAGTTCTTC.

The rearrangement uses TRBV29-1 and TRBJ1-5; tentative D call: TRBD1 (6 bases). Trimming removed 5 bases from V and 3 bases from J, with 8 bases in between. The CDR3 is 12 residues long. Germline CDR1 is SQVTM and CDR2 is ANQGSEA. The CDR3 loop is CSVRTDNQPQHF. The CDR3 DNA reads as TGCAGCGTTCGGACAGACAATCAGCCCCAGCATTTT.

The CDR3 DNA follows: TGTGCCAGCAGCCCCTCGACTAGCGGGAACGTAAGCGGACAGTTCTTC. Residues: CASSPSTSGNVSGQFF. The chain employs TRBV25-1 and TRBJ2-1; 11 bases fit TRBD2. CDR1 is MGHDK and CDR2 is SYGVNS in the germline V gene. V gave up 6 bases and J gave up 13 bases; unmatched junction bases: 17. The CDR3 has 16 residues. Full variable domain (remainder filled in from reference TRBV25-1 and TRBJ2-1): EADIYQTPRYLVIGTGKKITLECSQTMGHDKMYWYQQDPGMELHLIHYSYGVNSTEKGDLSSESTVSRIRTEHFPLTLESARPSHTSQYLCASSPSTSGNVSGQFFGPGTRLTVL.

The V and J genes are TRBV6-5 and TRBJ2-2; D not certain. The V end was cut by 5 bases, the J end by 5 bases, with 6 bases between. The germline V gene has CDR1 MNHEY and CDR2 SVGAGI. CDR3 length equals 12 residues. The CDR3 is CASSLSTGELFF. Written as DNA, the CDR3 is TGTGCCAGCAGTCTCTCGACCGGGGAGCTGTTTTTT.

The table lists this clone with a few counts. A read error may explain this, as a much larger clone is one base away. Other DNA sequences within the sample encode an identical CDR3. The rearrangement joins TRBV4-1 to TRBJ2-6; a possible D gene is TRBD1 (6 bases). V was clipped by 0 bases and J by 4 bases, with 10 bases between them. The germline V gene has CDR1 MGHRA and CDR2 YSYEKL. This CDR3 spans 16 amino acids. The CDR3 DNA is TGCGCCAGCAGCCAAGAACAGGGCTCCGGGGCCAACGTCCTGACTTTC. Translating it yields CASSQEQGSGANVLTF.

The chain is built from TRBV7-2 and TRBJ2-3; D may be TRBD1 (6 bases). V was cut by 2 bases and J by 0 bases, with 12 bases left in between. The CDR3 has 16 residues. Looked up from germline, CDR1 is SGHTA and CDR2 is FQGNSA. CDR3 residues: CASSLRGTRSTDTQYF. CDR3 in DNA: TGTGCCAGCAGCTTAAGAGGGACAAGGAGCACAGATACGCAGTATTTT. Full variable domain (outside the CDR3, taken from reference TRBV7-2 and TRBJ2-3): GAGVSQSPSNKVTEKGKDVELRCDPISGHTALYWYRQSLGQGLEFLIYFQGNSAPDKSGLPSDRFSAERTGGSVSTLTIQRTQQEDSAVYLCASSLRGTRSTDTQYFGPGTRLTVL.

This clone came up once. The chain joins TRBV30 to TRBJ2-3, with a weak D call TRBD2 (7 bases). Trimming pared 3 bases from V and 10 bases from J, leaving 23 bases between. CDR1 is GTSNPN and CDR2 is SVGIG in the germline V gene (reference sequence). The CDR3 runs to 15 residues. CDR3: CAWSRGRGGGLAQYF. CDR3 DNA: TGTGCCTGGAGCCGGGGCAGGGGAGGGGGTCTGGCGCAGTATTTT.

The rearrangement links TRBV13 to TRBJ2-5; 8 positions agree with TRBD2. V lost 2 bases and J lost 5; bases outside the gene matches: 1. In germline, CDR1 is PRHDT, CDR2 FYEKMQ (reference sequence). The CDR3 loop spans 13 amino acids. The CDR3 protein is CASSLTGGETQYF. CDR3 bases: TGTGCCAGCAGCTTAACGGGAGGGGAGACCCAGTACTTC.